The following is a T cell receptor beta chain sequence with its context. Its specificity is unknown. This CDR3 region has 14 residues. Germline V gene lookup returns CDR1 SNHLY and CDR2 FYNNEI. Trimming left V 6 bases short and J 5 bases short, with 13 bases between. Generated by immunoSEQ multiplex PCR, the TCRdb table keeps only in-frame clones and is missing some. The sample carries 80,000 or so clones, around nine tenths recorded once. The entry originates in a study of T cell responses to AZD1222 COVID-19 vaccine. Study outcomes and limitations: At baseline, just five to seven AZD1222 recipients tested seropositive. In all cases, repertoires were sampled only after the peak T cell response. Most donors were white British and more were female, and clonal diversity was possibly underestimated. Close to half of all spike-specific TCRs reportedly target regions of the variants that are unmutated.

The rearrangement joins TRBV2 to TRBJ1-4, with a possible D match to TRBD1 (6 bases). Specimen: peripheral blood, collected on day 0 of MenACWY control vaccination. The TCR originated in an adult in good health. CDR3 nucleotide sequence: TGTGCCAGCAGGGGACAACTCGGGAATGAAAAACTGTTTTTT. Its protein is CASRGQLGNEKLFF.